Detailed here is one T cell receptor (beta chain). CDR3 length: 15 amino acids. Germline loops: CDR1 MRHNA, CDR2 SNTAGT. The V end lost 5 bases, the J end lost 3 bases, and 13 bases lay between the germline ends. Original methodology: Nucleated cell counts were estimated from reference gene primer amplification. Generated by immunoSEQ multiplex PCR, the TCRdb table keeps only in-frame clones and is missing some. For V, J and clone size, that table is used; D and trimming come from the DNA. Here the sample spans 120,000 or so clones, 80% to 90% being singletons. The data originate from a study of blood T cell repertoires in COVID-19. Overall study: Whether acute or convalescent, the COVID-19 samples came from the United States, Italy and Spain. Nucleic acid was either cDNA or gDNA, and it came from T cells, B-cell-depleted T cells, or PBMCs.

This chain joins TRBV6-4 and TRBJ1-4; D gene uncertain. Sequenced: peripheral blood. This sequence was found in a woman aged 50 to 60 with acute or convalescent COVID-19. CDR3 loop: CASSLPRHPNEKLFF. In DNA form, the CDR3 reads TGTGCCAGCAGTTTACCAAGACACCCTAATGAAAAACTGTTTTTT.